Below are 24 T cell receptor beta chains sequenced from a single sample in a study of tumor-infiltrating lymphocytes in oesophageal squamous cell carcinoma. TCRdb re-analysed the PCR reads in MiXCR, keeping a single row per CDR3 protein. The sample contains 15,000 to 20,000 distinct CDR3 sequences, roughly 40% of which appear only once. The sequenced sample consisted of normal esophageal tissue next to the tumor. Source of these receptors: a female donor with esophageal squamous cell carcinoma.

In its sample, this clonotype is medium-sized. The rearrangement uses TRBV7-8 and TRBJ1-2; D gene ambiguous. Trimming removed 3 bases at V and 0 bases at J, with 8 bases between. The germline gives CDR1 SGHVS, CDR2 FQNEAQ. The length of the CDR3 is 14 residues. This CDR3 reads CASSFSFSNYGYTF. DNA for the CDR3: TGTGCCAGCAGCTTTAGTTTCTCTAACTATGGCTACACCTTC.

There are many counts of this clonotype. This chain connects TRBV7-9 to TRBJ1-4, with D possibly TRBD1 on 5 matching bases. V shed 5 bases and J shed 4 bases, with 14 bases lying between them. The CDR3 extends over 15 amino acids. CDR1 is SEHNR and CDR2 is FQNEAQ in the germline V gene (reference sequence). Written as DNA, the CDR3 is TGTGCCAGCAGCCCAGGGTTGGCACATAATGAAAAACTGTTTTTT. This codes for CASSPGLAHNEKLFF.

This clonotype is medium-sized (0.01 to 0.1%). This chain connects TRBV24-1 to TRBJ2-3; D gene uncertain. V shed 9 bases and J shed 4 bases, with 10 bases lying between them. The length of the CDR3 is 12 residues. In germline, CDR1 is KGHDR, CDR2 SFDVKD. Here the CDR3 DNA reads TGTGCCACCGGTACGCAGGCAGATACGCAGTATTTT. Its translation is CATGTQADTQYF.

In this sample, this clonotype turned up a few times. The chain combines TRBV7-2 with TRBJ1-5; D gene unclear. Germline V gives CDR1 SGHTA, CDR2 FQGNSA. The germline V and J ends were trimmed by 1 base and 4 bases, with 14 bases remaining between them. This CDR3 region has 16 residues. In DNA form, the CDR3 reads TGTGCCAGCAGCTTAGAGGGCGGAGTCTATAATCAGCCCCAGCATTTT. Translated, it gives CASSLEGGVYNQPQHF.

This clonotype counts as medium-sized (0.01 to 0.1%). The chain links TRBV11-2 to TRBJ2-7; D remains unclear. Trimming removed 3 bases from V and 4 bases from J, with 7 bases in between. The CDR3 loop spans 12 amino acids. Looked up from germline, CDR1 is SGHAT and CDR2 is FQNNGV. This CDR3 reads CASSLELYEQYF. In nucleotides, the CDR3 is TGTGCCAGCAGCTTGGAGCTATACGAGCAGTACTTC. Complete variable domain (other parts from reference TRBV11-2 and TRBJ2-7): EAGVAQSPRYKIIEKRQSVAFWCNPISGHATLYWYQQILGQGPKLLIQFQNNGVVDDSQLPKDRFSAERLKGVDSTLKIQPAKLEDSAVYLCASSLELYEQYFGPGTRLTVT.

By its share, this clonotype is large. The chain combines TRBV7-3 with TRBJ2-6, with 8 bases fitting TRBD1. Germline V lookup: CDR1 SGHTA, CDR2 FQGTGA. CDR3 length equals 16 residues. After removal of 4 bases from V and 4 bases from J, the junction contained 6 bases not matched to a gene. The CDR3 reads CASSSQGGIGANVLTF. In DNA, the CDR3 is TGTGCCAGCAGCTCACAGGGGGGAATAGGGGCCAACGTCCTGACTTTC.

This clonotype was picked up many times. V usage is TRBV4-1 and J usage is TRBJ2-5, with 11 bases lining up with TRBD2. After removal of 0 bases from V and 5 bases from J, the junction contained 5 bases not matched to a gene. CDR3 length equals 16 residues. Germline V gene lookup returns CDR1 MGHRA and CDR2 YSYEKL. The CDR3 loop reads CASSQEGLAGWETQYF. The CDR3 DNA reads TGCGCCAGCAGCCAAGAAGGACTAGCGGGCTGGGAGACCCAGTACTTC.

This clonotype came up many times. The chain recombines TRBV5-8 with TRBJ2-2, with 11 positions matching TRBD1. The germline V gene has CDR1 SGHTS and CDR2 YDEGEE. Trimming cost V 6 bases and J 5 bases; bases outside gene matches: 6. The CDR3 contains 15 residues. CDR3 DNA: TGTGCCAGCATACCGGGACAGGGGGTTACCGGGGAGCTGTTTTTT. It codes for CASIPGQGVTGELFF. Using reference TRBV5-8 and TRBJ2-2 for the parts outside the CDR3, the full variable domain is EAGVTQSPTHLIKTRGQQATLRCSPISGHTSVYWYQQALGLGLQFLLWYDEGEERNRGNFPPRFSGRQFPNYSSELNVNALELEDSALYLCASIPGQGVTGELFFGEGSRLTVL.

This sequence joins TRBV10-2 and TRBJ2-4; TRBD2 matches 9 bases. Judging by the DNA end, TRBJ2-1 fits better; the J call may be wrong. The CDR3 is made up of 14 amino acids. Per the germline V gene, CDR1 is WSHSY and CDR2 is SAAADI. CDR3 sequence (DNA): TGCGCCAGTCGACTAGCGGCCTTTCGGGATGAGCAGTTCTTC. It translates to CASRLAAFRDEQFF.

The chain carries TRBV7-9 and TRBJ2-1; unclear D gene. This CDR3 region has 13 residues. The V and J ends lost 0 bases and 13 bases respectively, with 13 bases between them. CDR1 and CDR2 from the germline V gene are SEHNR and FQNEAQ (reference sequence). CDR3 residues: CASSLASGLRQFF. CDR3 DNA sequence: TGTGCCAGCAGCTTAGCCTCGGGTTTACGACAGTTCTTC.

On this clonotype itself: A clone one base away is much larger, so this may be a read error. The chain links TRBV6-1 to TRBJ2-1; D is unresolved. The J call could be wrong; TRBJ2-7 is a better fit for the DNA end. CDR1 and CDR2 from the germline V gene are MNHNS and SASEGT. CDR3 size: 14 residues. The CDR3, as DNA: TGTGCCAGCAGTACGGCAGCCGACGTTACCGAGCAGTACTTC. Amino acids: CASSTAADVTEQYF.

The chain is built from TRBV7-2 and TRBJ2-1; perhaps TRBD1 as D (5 bases). Near its end, the DNA agrees better with TRBJ1-2, so the J call may be wrong. CDR3 length: 13 residues. CDR1 is SGHTA, CDR2 FQGNSA, per germline. The CDR3 region has the DNA TGTGCCAGCAGCTTACAGGGTAGGGGTGGCTACACCTTC. Protein sequence: CASSLQGRGGYTF.

The chain employs TRBV24-1 and TRBJ2-7; D assignment may be TRBD1 or TRBD2 (5 bases each). The J call is doubtful: the DNA matches TRBJ2-1 better. CDR3 size: 17 residues. CDR1 is KGHDR and CDR2 is SFDVKD in the germline V gene. The CDR3, as DNA: TGTGCCACCAGTGCCTTAAGGGGCGGAGGCTCCTACAATGAGCAGTTCTTC. The encoded protein is CATSALRGGGSYNEQFF.

This chain uses TRBV7-2 with TRBJ2-5; D is possibly TRBD1 (5 bases). Gene TRBJ2-3 matches the end of the DNA better, so the J call may be wrong. The V gene's germline CDR1 is SGHTA and CDR2 FQGNSA. This CDR3 has 15 amino acids. The CDR3 loop is CASSLVRGSTDTQYF. The CDR3 coding sequence is TGTGCCAGCAGCTTAGTAAGGGGTAGCACAGATACGCAGTATTTT.

The chain employs TRBV11-2 and TRBJ2-7, with 10 bases that match TRBD1. The last part of the DNA fits TRBJ2-1 better; the J call may be wrong. Looked up from germline, CDR1 is SGHAT and CDR2 is FQNNGV. CDR3 length equals 15 residues. In DNA, the CDR3 is TGTGCCAGCAGCCGACAGGGGGCGAACTACAATGAGCAGTTCTTC. It yields the protein CASSRQGANYNEQFF.

In its sample, this clonotype was seen many times. The CDR3 protein is CASKALRPSGRNEQFF. The CDR3 DNA reads TGTGCCAGTAAGGCCCTTAGGCCTAGCGGGAGGAATGAGCAGTTCTTC. The rearrangement uses TRBV19 and TRBJ2-1; 11 bases align to TRBD2. With 7 bases clipped from V and 7 bases from J, the junction kept 12 bases outside the gene matches. This CDR3 contains 16 residues. Germline V gene sequence: CDR1 LNHDA, CDR2 SQIVND (reference sequence).

The chain carries TRBV11-2 and TRBJ2-1, with 9 bases matching TRBD2. The V and J ends lost 6 bases and 0 bases, in that order; junction bases with no gene match: 3. In germline, CDR1 is SGHAT, CDR2 FQNNGV. This CDR3 contains 15 residues. DNA for the CDR3: TGTGCCAGCAGTAGCGGGAGCCCCTCCTACAATGAGCAGTTCTTC. Encoded protein: CASSSGSPSYNEQFF.

The chain has TRBV2 and TRBJ2-1; unclear D gene. Gene TRBJ2-7 matches the end of the DNA better, so the J call may be wrong. This CDR3 has 13 amino acids. Germline loops: CDR1 SNHLY, CDR2 FYNNEI. CDR3 loop: CASSVGSFYEQYF. The CDR3 DNA sequence: TGTGCCAGCAGTGTGGGCAGCTTCTACGAGCAGTACTTC.

This clonotype was observed at least ten times. This chain links TRBV24-1 with TRBJ1-4; no definite D call. This CDR3 contains 19 residues. Per the germline V gene, CDR1 is KGHDR and CDR2 is SFDVKD. V was trimmed by 7 bases and J by 5 bases, leaving 28 bases between them. CDR3 in DNA: TGTGCCACCAGGCTAGCGAGGCAGGATTTTTTAGTATTGAATGAAAAACTGTTTTTT. Amino acids: CATRLARQDFLVLNEKLFF.

This chain links TRBV7-2 with TRBJ2-2; 13 nucleotides match TRBD2. Per the germline V gene, CDR1 is SGHTA and CDR2 is FQGNSA. CDR3 length: 15 residues. V was pared by 7 bases and J by 7 bases, with 6 bases of the junction left unmatched. CDR3 DNA sequence: TGTGCCAGCATTATGGGGACTAGCGGGGTCGGGGAGCTGTTTTTT. This encodes CASIMGTSGVGELFF.

This rearrangement joins TRBV7-9 to TRBJ2-5; possibly TRBD1 for D (6 bases). Trimming stripped 5 bases from V and 2 bases from J, with 12 bases between. CDR3 length: 14 amino acids. CDR1 and CDR2 (germline): SEHNR, FQNEAQ (reference sequence). Here the CDR3 reads CASSNRGQQETQYF. The CDR3 nucleotides are TGTGCCAGCAGCAACCGTGGACAGCAAGAGACCCAGTACTTC.

The chain is built from TRBV10-2 and TRBJ2-1; 8 bases match TRBD2. The CDR3 is 14 amino acids. V lost 5 bases to trimming and J lost 0 bases; unmatched junction nucleotides: 0. Germline CDR1 WSHSY, CDR2 SAAADI. In nucleotides, the CDR3 is TGCGCCAGCAGTAGCGGGAGCTCCTACAATGAGCAGTTCTTC. Its protein product is CASSSGSSYNEQFF.

This clonotype came up a few times. This chain uses TRBV7-2 with TRBJ2-3, with D unresolved. The V and J ends lost 1 base and 5 bases respectively, with 7 bases between them. The CDR3 totals 13 residues. Germline values: CDR1 SGHTA, CDR2 FQGNSA. CDR3 sequence: CASSLGGQDTQYF. The CDR3 DNA sequence: TGTGCCAGCAGCTTAGGTGGGCAAGATACGCAGTATTTT.

This clonotype has just a few counts. CDR3 protein: CASGGTRRHTDTQYF. In DNA, the CDR3 is TGTGCCAGCGGTGGGACACGAAGACACACAGATACGCAGTATTTT. The chain has TRBV7-8 and TRBJ2-3; D perhaps matches TRBD1 (6 bases). Per germline, CDR1 SGHVS and CDR2 FQNEAQ. Trimming stripped 8 bases from V and 2 bases from J, with 17 bases between. This CDR3 region has 15 residues. The full variable domain, its missing parts supplied by reference TRBV7-8 and TRBJ2-3, is GAGVSQSPRYKVAKRGQDVALRCDPISGHVSLFWYQQALGQGPEFLTYFQNEAQLDKSGLPSDRFFAERPEGSVSTLKIQRTQQEDSAVYLCASGGTRRHTDTQYFGPGTRLTVL.